The sequence of this TCR beta chain was determined in a study of T cell changes during pregnancy in multiple sclerosis. The CDR3 is made up of 14 amino acids. J lost 0 bases, V lost 6 bases, and 6 bases had no gene match. In germline, CDR1 is SGHRS, CDR2 YFSETQ. The assay was immunoSEQ multiplex PCR, and TCRdb's table has in-frame clones only and misses some. This table has 100,000 or so clones, over 75% appearing once. The chain couples TRBV5-1 to TRBJ2-7, with 7 positions matching TRBD2. This specimen consisted of peripheral blood, obtained in the second trimester of pregnancy. The TCR originated in a female donor in good health, enrolled as a control in a pregnancy study. The DNA of the CDR3 is TGCGCCAGCAAAAGGGCTAGCGGCTCCTACGAGCAGTACTTC. Translated: CASKRASGSYEQYF.